This T cell receptor (beta chain) came from a study of identical twins. Broader study findings: The abundant beta clonotypes from cord blood had fewer insertions, and memory repertoires had none of this.

The trim removed 1 base at V and 9 bases at J, leaving 9 bases unmatched. From germline, CDR1 is SGHRS and CDR2 YFSETQ. The CDR3 consists of 16 residues. Template switching added a universal primer site; cDNA carried unique molecular identifiers. TCRdb recomputed calls from the 5' RACE reads with MiXCR, one row per CDR3 protein. Altogether around 220,000 distinct CDR3 sequences are present, over 12% being singletons, with the ten largest covering around 8.9%. As for this clonotype: Its antigen is not known. This may be a read error, as it is one base from a much larger clone.

The TCR originated in a woman between 18 and 29 years old in good health. The specimen sequenced was memory (CD45RO+) T cells sorted from blood. V is TRBV5-1 and J is TRBJ2-1; 11 bases match TRBD2. CDR3 in amino acids: CASSLFTSGSEIEQFF. The CDR3, as DNA: TGCGCCAGCAGCTTGTTCACTAGCGGGAGCGAAATTGAGCAGTTCTTC.